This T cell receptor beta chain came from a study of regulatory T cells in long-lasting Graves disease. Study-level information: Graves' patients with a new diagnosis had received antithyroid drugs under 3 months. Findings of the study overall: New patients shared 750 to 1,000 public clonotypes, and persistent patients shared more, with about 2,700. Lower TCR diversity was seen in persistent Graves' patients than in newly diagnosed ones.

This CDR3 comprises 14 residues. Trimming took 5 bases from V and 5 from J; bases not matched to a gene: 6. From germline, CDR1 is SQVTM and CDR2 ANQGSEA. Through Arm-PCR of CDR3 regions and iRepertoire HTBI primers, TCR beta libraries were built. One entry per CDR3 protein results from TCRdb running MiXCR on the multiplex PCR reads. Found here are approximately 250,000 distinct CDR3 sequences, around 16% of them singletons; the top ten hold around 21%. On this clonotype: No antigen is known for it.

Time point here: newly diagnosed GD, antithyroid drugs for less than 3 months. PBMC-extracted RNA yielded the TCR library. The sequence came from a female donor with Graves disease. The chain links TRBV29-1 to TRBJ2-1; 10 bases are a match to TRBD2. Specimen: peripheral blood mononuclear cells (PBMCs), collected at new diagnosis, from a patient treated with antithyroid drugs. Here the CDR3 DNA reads TGCAGCGTTCGAGCGGGAGGGCCCCACAATGAGCAGTTCTTC. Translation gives CSVRAGGPHNEQFF.